The 23 T cell receptor beta chains reported below all come from one sample, sequenced in a study of breast tumors, draining lymph nodes, adjacent tissues. TCRdb analysed the multiplex PCR reads with MiXCR anew, one entry per CDR3 protein. Here the sample spans about 130,000 distinct CDR3 sequences, around 24% being singletons. Samples came from axillary lymph nodes draining the breast cancer. The sequencing sample was made of axillary lymph node tissue. The source is a female donor with breast cancer. Some clones in this sample may be carry-over from other donors' samples.

This clonotype was seen at least ten times. The J gene is TRBJ2-5, the V gene TRBV10-3, with D possibly TRBD2 on 5 matching bases. Trimming removed 3 bases from V and 5 bases from J, with 19 bases in between. CDR1 is ENHRY and CDR2 is SYGVKD in the germline V gene. The CDR3 contains 16 residues. CDR3 sequence (DNA): TGTGCCATCAGTGAAGGCTCGGGGAACCTCCGGGAGACCCAGTACTTC. It translates to CAISEGSGNLRETQYF.

The V gene is TRBV4-3, the J gene TRBJ1-2, with D hard to call. With 1 base removed from V and 4 bases from J, the gap between germline ends came to 16 bases. The CDR3 runs 16 residues. CDR1 is LGHNA, CDR2 YSLEER, per germline. The DNA for the CDR3 is TGCGCCAGCAGCCAAGGATCCGGGGAGGCTTCCTATGGCTACACCTTC. Amino acid sequence: CASSQGSGEASYGYTF.

The rearrangement joins TRBV20-1 to TRBJ2-5, with 7 bases matching TRBD1. This CDR3 is built from 13 residues. Germline-derived CDR1 and CDR2 are DFQATT and SNEGSKA (reference sequence). The ends lost 6 bases at V and 3 bases at J; junction bases unmatched: 7. Here the CDR3 DNA reads TGCAGTGCGTACCGGGACAGCGAAGAGACCCAGTACTTC. Its translation: CSAYRDSEETQYF.

In this sample, this clonotype turned up many times. The chain couples TRBV20-1 to TRBJ2-5; no reliable D call. CDR3 length: 16 amino acids. Per germline, CDR1 DFQATT and CDR2 SNEGSKA (reference sequence). Between the trimmed V and J ends, which lost 1 base and 1 base, there was a span of 16 bases. The CDR3 DNA reads TGCAGTGCTAGAGGGACCACGACTGAAGGCCAAGAGACCCAGTACTTC. As protein: CSARGTTTEGQETQYF.

This clonotype occurred many times. The rearrangement uses TRBV10-3 and TRBJ2-3, with 7 bases matching TRBD1. The CDR3 spans 13 residues. After removal of 6 bases from V and 6 bases from J, the junction contained 6 bases not matched to a gene. CDR1 is ENHRY, CDR2 SYGVKD, per germline. CDR3 in amino acids: CAISGEQGDTQYF. The DNA of the CDR3 is TGTGCCATCAGCGGGGAACAGGGGGATACGCAGTATTTT.

As for this clonotype: Possible read error: a much larger clone is one base away. The V and J genes are TRBV30 and TRBJ2-7; 8 positions match TRBD1. Germline V gene lookup returns CDR1 GTSNPN and CDR2 SVGIG (reference sequence). The CDR3 runs 12 residues. The V segment lost 7 bases and the J segment 6 bases; nucleotides outside the gene matches: 8. CDR3 sequence (DNA): TGTGCCTTACGGACAGGGAGGAGCGAGCAGTACTTC. It encodes CALRTGRSEQYF.

For this clonotype: A single base separates this from a much larger clone, so it may be a read error. The genes are TRBV19 and TRBJ2-3; D call uncertain. This CDR3 contains 13 residues. The germline V gene encodes CDR1 LNHDA and CDR2 SQIVND (reference sequence). This CDR3 reads CASKRQHTDAQYF. CDR3 nucleotides: TGTGCCAGTAAGAGGCAGCACACAGATGCGCAGTATTTT.

This clonotype was seen repeatedly, ten times or more. The chain carries TRBV14 and TRBJ2-7; D is possibly TRBD1 (6 bases). Trimming pared 5 bases from V and 1 base from J, leaving 9 bases between. CDR1 and CDR2 (germline): SGHDN, FVKESK. The CDR3 loop spans 13 amino acids. The CDR3 DNA reads TGTGCCAGCAGCGAAACAGGGTCCTACGAGCAGTACTTC. Its translation is CASSETGSYEQYF.

The chain employs TRBV11-3 and TRBJ2-5; the match to TRBD1 covers 9 bases. This CDR3 is built from 15 residues. The V gene end was trimmed by 5 bases and the J gene end by 1 base; junction bases not matched to a gene: 5. CDR1 and CDR2 from the germline V gene are SGHNT and YENEEA. The CDR3 loop reads CASSPRQGGQETQYF. CDR3 nucleotides: TGTGCCAGCAGCCCGCGACAGGGGGGCCAAGAGACCCAGTACTTC.

The V call is TRBV6-5, the J call TRBJ2-5; 11 nucleotides agree with TRBD2. The trim removed 6 bases at V and 4 bases at J, leaving 10 bases unmatched. The germline CDR1 and CDR2 sequences are MNHEY and SVGAGI. CDR3 size: 16 residues. CDR3 residues: CASRPGLAVRVETQYF. The DNA of the CDR3 is TGTGCCAGCAGGCCGGGACTAGCGGTTCGGGTAGAGACCCAGTACTTC.

In its sample, this clonotype was seen many times. The chain links TRBV7-9 to TRBJ2-5, with D possibly matching TRBD1 (6 bases). The ends were cut back, 5 bases at V and 5 bases at J, with 21 bases in the middle. Per germline, CDR1 SEHNR and CDR2 FQNEAQ (reference sequence). CDR3 size: 16 residues. The CDR3 sequence is CASSPRRQVALETQYF. The CDR3 DNA reads TGTGCCAGCAGCCCCCGACGACAGGTCGCTCTGGAGACCCAGTACTTC.

This clonotype was counted at least ten times. The gene calls are TRBV24-1 and TRBJ2-3; D unresolved. This CDR3 spans 15 amino acids. Trimming took off 3 bases at V and 1 base at J, with 10 bases between the two ends. Looked up from germline, CDR1 is KGHDR and CDR2 is SFDVKD. In nucleotides, the CDR3 is TGTGCCACCAGTGATAGGACGGGCCGCACAGATACGCAGTATTTT. This translates into CATSDRTGRTDTQYF.

This clonotype turned up a few times. The chain employs TRBV11-3 and TRBJ2-5, with D possibly TRBD2 on 5 matching bases. From germline, CDR1 is SGHNT and CDR2 YENEEA. V was trimmed by 1 base and J by 1 base, leaving 10 bases between them. The CDR3 consists of 15 residues. The CDR3 DNA is TGTGCCAGCAGCTTAGGCGGGTCTTCCCAAGAGACCCAGTACTTC. It specifies CASSLGGSSQETQYF.

On this clonotype itself: A much larger clone lies a single base off, so this may be a read error. The V call is TRBV18, the J call TRBJ2-5; 9 bases are a match to TRBD2. This CDR3 has 15 amino acids. Germline V gene lookup returns CDR1 KGHSH and CDR2 LQKENI. The CDR3 reads CASSGTGTSLYEQSF. CDR3 bases: TGTGCCAGCTCAGGGACCGGGACTAGCTTGTACGAGCAGTCCTTC.

This clonotype was observed a handful of times. The genes are TRBV3-1 and TRBJ1-3; TRBD1 matches at 10 bases. Trimming at V came to 4 bases and at J to 6 bases, leaving 6 bases not matched to a gene. Germline CDR1 is LGHDT and CDR2 is YNNKEL (reference sequence). This CDR3 spans 15 amino acids. CDR3 sequence: CASSLPGQGENTIYF. The CDR3 nucleotides are TGTGCCAGCAGCCTCCCTGGACAGGGGGAAAACACCATATATTTT.

The table lists this clonotype with many counts. V gene TRBV7-9 combines with J gene TRBJ2-1; 8 positions match TRBD2. With 5 bases clipped from V and 4 bases from J, the junction kept 10 bases outside the gene matches. CDR3 length: 16 residues. Germline V lookup: CDR1 SEHNR, CDR2 FQNEAQ (reference sequence). The CDR3 coding sequence is TGTGCCAGCAGCCATTCCGGGACTAGTAGATACAATGAGCAGTTCTTC. Its protein is CASSHSGTSRYNEQFF.

This clonotype was counted many times. The rearrangement joins TRBV9 to TRBJ1-5; 7 bases fit TRBD1. In germline, CDR1 is SGDLS, CDR2 YYNGEE. The length of the CDR3 is 15 residues. V shed 1 base, J shed 2 bases, and the junction held 3 bases outside the gene matches. The CDR3 protein is CASSVTGQGNQPQHF. Written as DNA, the CDR3 is TGTGCCAGCAGCGTAACCGGACAGGGCAATCAGCCCCAGCATTTT.

This clonotype was found many times. The chain is built from TRBV19 and TRBJ2-1, with 9 bases identical to TRBD2. V shed 7 bases and J 4 bases; nucleotides not matched to a gene: 17. Germline-derived CDR1 and CDR2 are LNHDA and SQIVND (reference sequence). The CDR3 extends over 18 amino acids. The CDR3 spells CASTGLAGGPWGYNEQFF. CDR3 nucleotides: TGTGCCAGTACGGGACTGGCGGGAGGGCCTTGGGGATACAATGAGCAGTTCTTC.

With respect to this clonotype: At one end the junction does not follow the germline gene, possibly because of a read error. V is TRBV7-9 and J is TRBJ2-2; D is ambiguous. Germline assignment: CDR1 SEHNR and CDR2 FQNEAQ (reference sequence). The CDR3 length is 12 residues. This CDR3 reads CASSSPTRELFF. The CDR3 DNA follows: TGTGCCAGCAGCTCCCCCACCAGGGAGCTGTTTTTT.

This clonotype occurred many times. This chain uses TRBV7-2 with TRBJ2-7; TRBD2 aligns across 8 bases. V lost 2 bases, J lost 3 bases, and 3 bases stayed unmatched. The CDR3 is made up of 14 amino acids. The germline V gene has CDR1 SGHTA and CDR2 FQGNSA. The CDR3 nucleotides are TGTGCCAGCAGCTTACGAGCGGGAGTCTACGAGCAGTACTTC. This sequence encodes CASSLRAGVYEQYF.

This clonotype was counted at least ten times. This chain links TRBV20-1 with TRBJ2-5, with D possibly being TRBD2 (6 bases). The length of the CDR3 is 13 residues. The V gene lost 4 bases and the J gene lost 4 bases, with 13 bases spanning the gap. The germline CDR1 and CDR2 sequences are DFQATT and SNEGSKA (reference sequence). CDR3: CSATETSTETQYF. CDR3 bases: TGCAGTGCTACTGAGACTAGTACAGAGACCCAGTACTTC.

In regard to this clonotype: This clone may be a read error of a much larger clone one base away. The rearrangement links TRBV6-5 to TRBJ2-1; 10 bases are shared with TRBD2. The CDR3 contains 16 residues. Looked up from germline, CDR1 is MNHEY and CDR2 is SVGAGI. The J segment lost 8 bases and the V segment lost 6 bases, leaving 13 bases of the junction unmatched. CDR3 nucleotides: TGTGCCAGCAGCCCCGGAATAGCGGGGGGAAACCATGAGCAGTTCTTC. The encoded protein is CASSPGIAGGNHEQFF.

The sample holds one count of this clonotype. This may be a read error, as it is one base from a much larger clone. The rearrangement uses TRBV27 and TRBJ2-7, with 8 nucleotides matching TRBD1. The CDR3 sequence is 15 residues long. CDR1 and CDR2 (germline): MNHEY, SMNVEV (reference sequence). CDR3 in DNA: TGTGTCAGCAGTCCGCCGGGGCAGGGGGCGGGTGAGCAGTACTTC. This codes for CVSSPPGQGAGEQYF.